Listed below are T cell receptor beta chains from one sample, sequenced in a study of blood T cells in healthy people across ages. TCRdb used MiXCR to reprocess the 5' RACE reads, holding one entry per CDR3 protein. This sample yields about 800,000 distinct CDR3 sequences, of which more than 45% are seen a single time; over 20% belongs to the top ten. Source material: blood. All receptors come from a man younger than 45 in good health. CDR3s include the opening cysteine and the closing phenylalanine or tryptophan. Each record gives: J gene, V gene, D gene, clone size, CDR3 DNA, CDR3 protein. The D gene is left open where the match is weak. A row's size may be missing; if present it is once, few, many or a size class.

j_call: TRBJ1-4; v_call: TRBV28; d_call: TRBD1; clone_size: .; cdr3_nt: TGTGCCAGCGCGACAGGGGTCCGGCTGTTTTTT; cdr3_aa: CASATGVRLFF
j_call: TRBJ1-4; v_call: TRBV29-1; d_call: .; clone_size: few; cdr3_nt: TGCAGCGTTGCGGGTCCAACTAATGAAAAACTGTTTTTT; cdr3_aa: CSVAGPTNEKLFF
j_call: TRBJ2-7; v_call: TRBV20-1; d_call: .; clone_size: .; cdr3_nt: TGCAGTGCTAGACCGGGACAGGCGGGAGGGAACCGGCAGTACTTC; cdr3_aa: CSARPGQAGGNRQYF
j_call: TRBJ2-4; v_call: TRBV7-2; d_call: TRBD2; clone_size: .; cdr3_nt: TGTGCCAGCAGTGGACGGGAGGATGGCGACCAGTACTTC; cdr3_aa: CASSGREDGDQYF
j_call: TRBJ1-6; v_call: TRBV6-6; d_call: .; clone_size: .; cdr3_nt: TGTGCCAGCAGTTACTCGGCAGGCGGACCCCTCCACTTT; cdr3_aa: CASSYSAGGPLHF
j_call: TRBJ2-7; v_call: TRBV2; d_call: .; clone_size: .; cdr3_nt: TGTGCCACAACCGGGACAAATTACGAGCAGTACTTC; cdr3_aa: CATTGTNYEQYF
j_call: TRBJ2-1; v_call: TRBV20-1; d_call: TRBD2; clone_size: .; cdr3_nt: TGCAGTGCCCTAACTAGCGGGAGACCTTACAATGAGCAGTTCTTC; cdr3_aa: CSALTSGRPYNEQFF
j_call: TRBJ2-3; v_call: TRBV29-1; d_call: .; clone_size: many; cdr3_nt: TGCAGCGCCGGACGGAGTGGGTTTGGAGATACGCAGTATTTT; cdr3_aa: CSAGRSGFGDTQYF
j_call: TRBJ2-5; v_call: TRBV5-1; d_call: TRBD2; clone_size: .; cdr3_nt: TGCGCCAGCAGCCTGGGGTCCGGTAGCGGGAGAGAGACCCAGTACTTC; cdr3_aa: CASSLGSGSGRETQYF
j_call: TRBJ1-5; v_call: TRBV3-1; d_call: .; clone_size: .; cdr3_nt: TGTGCCAGCAGCCAAGGGTCGAAAAATCAGCCCCAGCATTTT; cdr3_aa: CASSQGSKNQPQHF
j_call: TRBJ2-7; v_call: TRBV18; d_call: TRBD1; clone_size: .; cdr3_nt: TGTGCCAGCTCACCACGATTTGACAGGGCCTACGAGCAGTACTTC; cdr3_aa: CASSPRFDRAYEQYF
j_call: TRBJ2-5; v_call: TRBV20-1; d_call: TRBD1; clone_size: .; cdr3_nt: TGCAGTGCTAGAGAATTTTTGACAGGGCGTCAAGAGACCCAGTACTTC; cdr3_aa: CSAREFLTGRQETQYF
j_call: TRBJ2-4; v_call: TRBV7-3; d_call: .; clone_size: .; cdr3_nt: TGTGCCAGCAGCTTGGGTGTCTTGGACATTCAGTACTTC; cdr3_aa: CASSLGVLDIQYF
j_call: TRBJ2-1; v_call: TRBV20-1; d_call: .; clone_size: .; cdr3_nt: TGCAGTGCTATACACGAGAGGGAGAGCTCCTACAATGAGCAGTTCTTC; cdr3_aa: CSAIHERESSYNEQFF
j_call: TRBJ1-4; v_call: TRBV7-2; d_call: .; clone_size: .; cdr3_nt: TGTGCCAGCAGCACAGGGACCTTTAATGAAAAACTGTTTTTT; cdr3_aa: CASSTGTFNEKLFF
j_call: TRBJ2-5; v_call: TRBV7-9; d_call: .; clone_size: few; cdr3_nt: TGTGCCAGCAGCTTAGTGGGCCTTAAAGAGACCCAGTACTTC; cdr3_aa: CASSLVGLKETQYF
j_call: TRBJ1-2; v_call: TRBV4-3; d_call: .; clone_size: .; cdr3_nt: TGCGCCAGCAGCCAAGATTGGGGTTATGGCTACACCTTC; cdr3_aa: CASSQDWGYGYTF
j_call: TRBJ2-1; v_call: TRBV16; d_call: .; clone_size: .; cdr3_nt: TGTGCCAGCAGCCACACGGGTACGGGAGTTATCGACAATGAGCAGTTCTTC; cdr3_aa: CASSHTGTGVIDNEQFF
j_call: TRBJ2-1; v_call: TRBV28; d_call: .; clone_size: .; cdr3_nt: TGTGCCAAGGCCGCGGGTCGTTACAATGAGCAGTTCTTC; cdr3_aa: CAKAAGRYNEQFF
j_call: TRBJ2-7; v_call: TRBV7-2; d_call: .; clone_size: .; cdr3_nt: TGTGCCAGCAGCTTAAGTTCGCAGGGACATCCCCCCGGGTACGAGCAGTACTTC; cdr3_aa: CASSLSSQGHPPGYEQYF
j_call: TRBJ2-2; v_call: TRBV20-1; d_call: .; clone_size: .; cdr3_nt: TGCAGTTCAATTAGGGCCGGGGAGCTGTTTTTT; cdr3_aa: CSSIRAGELFF
j_call: TRBJ1-2; v_call: TRBV6-5; d_call: .; clone_size: .; cdr3_nt: TGTGCCAGCAGGTACACCGGGTCATCGTATGGCTACACCTTC; cdr3_aa: CASRYTGSSYGYTF
j_call: TRBJ2-7; v_call: TRBV14; d_call: TRBD2; clone_size: few; cdr3_nt: TGTGCCAGCAGGGATAGCGGGACCTCCTACGAGCAGTACTTC; cdr3_aa: CASRDSGTSYEQYF
j_call: TRBJ1-2; v_call: TRBV5-5; d_call: .; clone_size: .; cdr3_nt: TGTGCCAGCAGTTCACAGGGATCAGACTATGGCTACACCTTC; cdr3_aa: CASSSQGSDYGYTF
j_call: TRBJ2-7; v_call: TRBV30; d_call: .; clone_size: few; cdr3_nt: TGTGCCCAATCACTGGACTACTCCTACGAGCAGTACTTC; cdr3_aa: CAQSLDYSYEQYF
j_call: TRBJ2-6; v_call: TRBV4-3; d_call: TRBD1; clone_size: .; cdr3_nt: TGCGCCAACAGCCCGACAGGGGTGGGGGGGGCCAACGTCCTGACTTTC; cdr3_aa: CANSPTGVGGANVLTF
j_call: TRBJ2-1; v_call: TRBV12-5; d_call: TRBD2; clone_size: .; cdr3_nt: TGTGCTACCGGACTAGCGGGGGCCTTGGGATACAATGAGCAGTTCTTC; cdr3_aa: CATGLAGALGYNEQFF
j_call: TRBJ1-2; v_call: TRBV21-1; d_call: .; clone_size: .; cdr3_nt: TGTGCCAGCAGCAGAGGGGTAGTATATGGCTACACCTTC; cdr3_aa: CASSRGVVYGYTF
j_call: TRBJ1-2; v_call: TRBV29-1; d_call: .; clone_size: .; cdr3_nt: TGCAGCGTTGCAGGGACTCAGAGGAGCGGCTACACCTTC; cdr3_aa: CSVAGTQRSGYTF
j_call: TRBJ2-4; v_call: TRBV14; d_call: TRBD2; clone_size: .; cdr3_nt: TGTGCCAGCAGCCTGGGGGGGGGATCGGACATTCAGTACTTC; cdr3_aa: CASSLGGGSDIQYF
j_call: TRBJ1-2; v_call: TRBV27; d_call: TRBD1; clone_size: .; cdr3_nt: TGTGCCAGCAGTTCGACAGGGGCCCGGGCCTATGGCTACACCTTC; cdr3_aa: CASSSTGARAYGYTF
j_call: TRBJ2-2; v_call: TRBV7-2; d_call: .; clone_size: few; cdr3_nt: TGTGCCAGCAGATCCCCCCCCGGGGAGCTGTTTTTT; cdr3_aa: CASRSPPGELFF
j_call: TRBJ2-7; v_call: TRBV29-1; d_call: .; clone_size: .; cdr3_nt: TGCAGCGTTGAGGCTTCGGGTCTCGAGCAGTACTTC; cdr3_aa: CSVEASGLEQYF
j_call: TRBJ2-5; v_call: TRBV24-1; d_call: .; clone_size: .; cdr3_nt: TGTGCCAGCCCGGAGAGCCCGCAAGAGACCCAGTACTTC; cdr3_aa: CASPESPQETQYF
j_call: TRBJ2-1; v_call: TRBV20-1; d_call: .; clone_size: .; cdr3_nt: TGCAGTGCCCGGTCTAAGTATAACAATGAGCAGTTCTTC; cdr3_aa: CSARSKYNNEQFF
j_call: TRBJ2-3; v_call: TRBV6-1; d_call: TRBD1; clone_size: .; cdr3_nt: TGTGCCAGCAGGGCGACAGGGGGTAGAAATACGCAGTATTTT; cdr3_aa: CASRATGGRNTQYF
j_call: TRBJ2-3; v_call: TRBV6-5; d_call: .; clone_size: .; cdr3_nt: TGTGCCAGCAGGCCCACAGGGTATGAAGATACGCAGTATTTT; cdr3_aa: CASRPTGYEDTQYF
j_call: TRBJ2-5; v_call: TRBV27; d_call: .; clone_size: .; cdr3_nt: TGTGCCAGCAGTGTATTGGGGGGGGGCGAAAAGACCCAGTACTTC; cdr3_aa: CASSVLGGGEKTQYF
j_call: TRBJ1-1; v_call: TRBV7-6; d_call: TRBD1; clone_size: .; cdr3_nt: TGTGCCAGCAGCTCGGGACAGGGGGCAAACACTGAAGCTTTCTTT; cdr3_aa: CASSSGQGANTEAFF
j_call: TRBJ2-1; v_call: TRBV20-1; d_call: TRBD2; clone_size: once; cdr3_nt: TGCAGTGCCCCTAGAGCGGGAGATTTGCGAGAGCAGTTCTTC; cdr3_aa: CSAPRAGDLREQFF
j_call: TRBJ2-7; v_call: TRBV20-1; d_call: .; clone_size: many; cdr3_nt: TGCAGTGCTAGAGGAGTTACGGTTGAGTACGAGCAGTACTTC; cdr3_aa: CSARGVTVEYEQYF
j_call: TRBJ1-1; v_call: TRBV5-8; d_call: .; clone_size: .; cdr3_nt: TGTGCCAGCAGGAGACAGGTGATGAACACTGAAGCTTTCTTT; cdr3_aa: CASRRQVMNTEAFF
j_call: TRBJ1-4; v_call: TRBV7-2; d_call: .; clone_size: many; cdr3_nt: TGTGCCAGCAGCCCCAAAATCGGTGAAAAACTGTTTTTT; cdr3_aa: CASSPKIGEKLFF
j_call: TRBJ1-2; v_call: TRBV5-1; d_call: TRBD1; clone_size: few; cdr3_nt: TGCGCCAGCAGCTTGCAGACAGGGGAATATGGCTACACCTTC; cdr3_aa: CASSLQTGEYGYTF
j_call: TRBJ2-1; v_call: TRBV7-2; d_call: .; clone_size: .; cdr3_nt: TGTGCCAGCAGCTTGTTTCTAGATGACAATGAGCAGTTCTTC; cdr3_aa: CASSLFLDDNEQFF
j_call: TRBJ2-1; v_call: TRBV3-1; d_call: TRBD2; clone_size: .; cdr3_nt: TGTGCCAGCAGTCCGTTAGGGACTAGCGCTTACAATGAGCAGTTCTTC; cdr3_aa: CASSPLGTSAYNEQFF
j_call: TRBJ1-2; v_call: TRBV7-2; d_call: .; clone_size: few; cdr3_nt: TGTGCCAGCAGCTTAGATATAGGGCGCTCCCATGGCTACACCTTC; cdr3_aa: CASSLDIGRSHGYTF
j_call: TRBJ1-1; v_call: TRBV6-5; d_call: TRBD1; clone_size: once; cdr3_nt: TGTGACAGCAATCTCGACAGGGGTGGAGCTGAAGCTTTCTTT; cdr3_aa: CDSNLDRGGAEAFF